This T cell receptor (beta chain) derives from a study of metastatic and nonmetastatic thyroid tumors. V gave up 3 bases and J gave up 6 bases; unmatched junction bases: 5. The length of the CDR3 is 14 residues. Germline V gene sequence: CDR1 SGHRS, CDR2 YFSETQ. Thyroid surgery had not been preceded by any treatment in any patient. MiXCR re-clonotyped the PCR reads for TCRdb. The data show around 21,000 clones, about 23% seen once. The TCR originated in a male donor with papillary thyroid cancer or a benign thyroid nodule (not recorded which). Some clones in this sample may be carry-over from other donors' samples. J is TRBJ2-2 and V is TRBV5-1, with 7 bases matching TRBD2. Sequencing input: blood. For the CDR3, the DNA is TGCGCCAGCAGCTCGTCTAGCGGCGCCGGGGAGCTGTTTTTT. Its translation: CASSSSSGAGELFF.